This T cell receptor (beta chain) was identified in a study of molecular identifiers for immune sequencing clone quantification. The study's findings and limits: Identical barcode-sharing TCR molecules could lead to underestimated sizes for highly expanded clones.

The CD8+CD4-CCR7+CD45RA+ phenotype defined the sorted naive CD8 T cells. V lost 3 bases and J 6 bases, leaving 9 bases between the germline ends. CDR1 and CDR2 from the germline V gene are SQVTM and ANQGSEA. The CDR3 loop spans 11 amino acids. TCRdb re-called the PCR reads through MiXCR, storing one row per CDR3 protein. The profile shows over 65,000 distinct CDR3 sequences, roughly 25% of them singletons. This clonotype was observed at least ten times. Its matching antigen is unknown. The J gene is TRBJ2-7, the V gene TRBV29-1; maybe TRBD2 (5 bases). The sequenced sample consisted of naive CD8+ T cells from blood, with Jurkat cell RNA spiked in. The sample's subset: FACS-sorted CD8+CD4-CCR7+CD45RA+ naive T cells. The TCR originated in a human donor in good health. Some libraries in this study had Jurkat cell RNA spiked in. CDR3 DNA: TGCAGCGTTGACGATAGCGCCGAGCAGTACTTC. It codes for CSVDDSAEQYF.